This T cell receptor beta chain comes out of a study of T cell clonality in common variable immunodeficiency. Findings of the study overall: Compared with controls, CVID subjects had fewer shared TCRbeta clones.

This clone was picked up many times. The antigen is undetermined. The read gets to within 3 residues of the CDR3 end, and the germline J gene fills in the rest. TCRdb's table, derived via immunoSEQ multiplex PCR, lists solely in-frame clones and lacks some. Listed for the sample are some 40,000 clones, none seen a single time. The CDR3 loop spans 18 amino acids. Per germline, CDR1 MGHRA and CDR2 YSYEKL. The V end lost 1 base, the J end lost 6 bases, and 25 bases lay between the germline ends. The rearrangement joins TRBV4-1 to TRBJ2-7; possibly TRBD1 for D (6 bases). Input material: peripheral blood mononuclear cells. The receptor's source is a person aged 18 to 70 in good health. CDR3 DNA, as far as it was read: TGCGCCAGCAGCCAAGTTGTAAGGACAGCTGACTCCCTACGCGAG. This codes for CASSQVVRTADSLRE. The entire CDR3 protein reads CASSQVVRTADSLREQYF.